Sequencing of this T cell receptor (beta chain) was carried out in a study of blood T cells in healthy people across ages. The study, taken as a whole, reports: More naive CD4+ cells and higher diversity were found in long-lived than in aged donors. No one knew whether donors had CMV, which possibly confounded expanded clonotype changes.

Remarks on this clonotype: Antigen specificity is unknown.

Per germline, CDR1 SGHRS and CDR2 YFSETQ. CDR3 length equals 13 residues. The V gene lost 0 bases and the J gene lost 12 bases, with 15 bases spanning the gap. A second about 6 to 12 cycle PCR used barcoded and J-beta primers. TCRdb re-called the 5' RACE reads with MiXCR, one entry per CDR3 protein. The table includes roughly 1.6 million distinct CDR3 sequences, about 32% detected once. Sequencing was performed on blood. The chain couples TRBV5-1 to TRBJ2-5; perhaps TRBD2 as D (7 bases). The source is a woman younger than 45 in good health. The CDR3 protein is CASSLEGGGPEYF. In DNA, the CDR3 is TGCGCCAGCAGCTTGGAAGGCGGGGGCCCTGAGTACTTC.